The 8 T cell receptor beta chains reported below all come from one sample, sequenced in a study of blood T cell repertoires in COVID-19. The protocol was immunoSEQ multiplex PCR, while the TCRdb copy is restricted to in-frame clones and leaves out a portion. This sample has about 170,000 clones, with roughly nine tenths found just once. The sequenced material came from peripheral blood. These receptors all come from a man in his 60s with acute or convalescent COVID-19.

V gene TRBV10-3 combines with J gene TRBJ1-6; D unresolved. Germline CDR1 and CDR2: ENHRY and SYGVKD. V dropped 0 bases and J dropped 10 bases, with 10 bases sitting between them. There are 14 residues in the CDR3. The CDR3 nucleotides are TGTGCCATCAGTGAGTCGTCCGTAGCCTCACCCCTCCACTTT. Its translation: CAISESSVASPLHF.

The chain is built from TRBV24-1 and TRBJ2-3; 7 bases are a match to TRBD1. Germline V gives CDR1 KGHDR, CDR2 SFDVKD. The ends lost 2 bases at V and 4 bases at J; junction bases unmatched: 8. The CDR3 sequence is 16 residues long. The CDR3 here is CATSDSATGYADTQYF. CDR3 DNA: TGTGCCACCAGTGATTCGGCGACAGGGTACGCAGATACGCAGTATTTT.

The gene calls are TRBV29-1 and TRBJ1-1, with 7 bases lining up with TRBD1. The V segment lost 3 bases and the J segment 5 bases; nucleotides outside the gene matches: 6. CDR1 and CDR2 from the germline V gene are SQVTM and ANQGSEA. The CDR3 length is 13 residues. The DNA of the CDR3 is TGCAGCGTTGATCGACAGGGTGGGACTGAAGCTTTCTTT. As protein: CSVDRQGGTEAFF. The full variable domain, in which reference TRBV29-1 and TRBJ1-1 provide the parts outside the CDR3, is SAVISQKPSRDICQRGTSLTIQCQVDSQVTMMFWYRQQPGQSLTLIATANQGSEATYESGFVIDKFPISRPNLTFSTLTVSNMSPEDSSIYLCSVDRQGGTEAFFGQGTRLTVV.

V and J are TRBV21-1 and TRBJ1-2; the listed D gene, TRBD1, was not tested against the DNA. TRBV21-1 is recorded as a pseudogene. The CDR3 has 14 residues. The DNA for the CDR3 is TGTGCCAGCAGCAAAGGACAGGGGGGGTATGGCTACACCTTC. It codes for CASSKGQGGYGYTF.

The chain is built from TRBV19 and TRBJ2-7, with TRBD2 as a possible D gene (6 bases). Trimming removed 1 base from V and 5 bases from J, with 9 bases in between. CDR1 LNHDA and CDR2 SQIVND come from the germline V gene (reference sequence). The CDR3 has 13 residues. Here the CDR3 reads CASSIGGGDEQYV. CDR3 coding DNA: TGTGCCAGTAGTATAGGGGGCGGGGACGAGCAGTACGTC.

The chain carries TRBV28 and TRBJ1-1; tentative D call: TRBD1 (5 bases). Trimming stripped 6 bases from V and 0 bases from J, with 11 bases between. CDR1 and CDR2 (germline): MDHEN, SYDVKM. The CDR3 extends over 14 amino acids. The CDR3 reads CASSPRQMNTEAFF. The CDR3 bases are TGTGCCAGCAGCCCCCGACAGATGAACACTGAAGCTTTCTTT.

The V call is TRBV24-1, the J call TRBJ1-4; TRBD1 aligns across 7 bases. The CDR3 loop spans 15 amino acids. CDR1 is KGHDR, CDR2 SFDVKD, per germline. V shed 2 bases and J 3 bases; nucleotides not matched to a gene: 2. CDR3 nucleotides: TGTGCCACCAGTGATTCCAGGGGGGCTAATGAAAAACTGTTTTTT. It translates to CATSDSRGANEKLFF.

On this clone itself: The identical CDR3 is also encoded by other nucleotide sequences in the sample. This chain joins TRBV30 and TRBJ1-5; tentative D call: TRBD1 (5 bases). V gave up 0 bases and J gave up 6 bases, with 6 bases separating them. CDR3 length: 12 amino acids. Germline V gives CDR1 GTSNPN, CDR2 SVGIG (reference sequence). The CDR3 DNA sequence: TGTGCCTGGAGTGTAAGGGGTCAGCCCCAGCATTTT. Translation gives CAWSVRGQPQHF.